Each of the 21 T cell receptor beta chains below was sequenced from the same sample in a study of response to subunit inactivated influenza vaccine. MiXCR, run by TCRdb on the RT-PCR reads, gives a single entry per CDR3 protein. The sample gives approximately 520,000 distinct CDR3 sequences, more than 15% of which show up once; roughly 3.1% is in the top ten. Sequenced material: CD4+ T cells sorted from PBMCs, taken around 25 months after vaccination. Every receptor here comes from a man between 45 and 75 years old who received an inactivated influenza vaccine.

This chain joins TRBV29-1 and TRBJ2-2; D ambiguous. Germline V gives CDR1 SQVTM, CDR2 ANQGSEA. The CDR3 extends over 10 amino acids. V was cut by 7 bases and J by 8 bases, with 8 bases left in between. The CDR3 here is CSDAPGELFF. The DNA of the CDR3 is TGCAGCGACGCCCCGGGGGAGCTGTTTTTT.

In its sample, this clonotype was seen a few times. For the CDR3, the DNA is TGTGCCAGCAGTTTTGCAGGGAACGGTGGGATAGCCAAAAACATTCAGTACTTC. It specifies CASSFAGNGGIAKNIQYF. V usage is TRBV28 and J usage is TRBJ2-4; possibly TRBD1 for D (5 bases). The germline V gene encodes CDR1 MDHEN and CDR2 SYDVKM. Trimming left V 3 bases short and J 0 bases short, with 18 bases between. CDR3 size: 18 residues.

This clonotype was counted between two and nine times. The chain recombines TRBV3-1 with TRBJ2-2; the match to TRBD1 covers 7 bases. The CDR3 totals 15 residues. The trim removed 4 bases at V and 5 bases at J, leaving 7 bases unmatched. Germline V gives CDR1 LGHDT, CDR2 YNNKEL (reference sequence). The CDR3 here is CASSPRTGWTGELFF. The CDR3 coding sequence is TGTGCCAGCAGCCCTAGGACAGGCTGGACCGGGGAGCTGTTTTTT.

This clonotype was counted a few times. The chain uses TRBV6-5 and TRBJ2-3; D is ambiguous. Per the germline V gene, CDR1 is MNHEY and CDR2 is SVGAGI. Trimming cost V 0 bases and J 6 bases, with 10 bases left between them. The CDR3 has 14 residues. The chain's CDR3 is CASSYSYTADTQYF. Written as DNA, the CDR3 is TGTGCCAGCAGTTACTCGTATACCGCGGATACGCAGTATTTT.

This clonotype was counted between two and nine times. The chain couples TRBV6-1 to TRBJ1-1, with D possibly being TRBD1 (6 bases). This CDR3 is 14 amino acids long. Deletions cut 5 bases from V and 1 base from J, with 11 bases between. CDR1 and CDR2 (germline): MNHNS, SASEGT. This CDR3 is CASSRTRGNTEAFF. The CDR3 DNA sequence: TGTGCCAGCAGTCGGACCAGGGGGAACACTGAAGCTTTCTTT.

The chain joins TRBV10-3 to TRBJ2-7, with a tentative D call TRBD1 (6 bases). Germline V lookup: CDR1 ENHRY, CDR2 SYGVKD. V lost 4 bases to trimming and J lost 4 bases, with 17 bases between them. The CDR3 has 15 residues. The CDR3 nucleotides are TGTGCCATCAGTGCTCGGTCAGGGGACGGGTACGAGCAGTACTTC. This encodes CAISARSGDGYEQYF.

This clonotype was recorded once. V gene TRBV10-3 combines with J gene TRBJ1-2, with 12 bases that match TRBD1. The CDR3 consists of 17 residues. Trimming removed 6 bases from V and 7 bases from J; junction bases left unmatched: 15. Per the germline V gene, CDR1 is ENHRY and CDR2 is SYGVKD. CDR3 loop: CAISGQGPGQGAGGYTF. The CDR3 bases are TGTGCCATCAGCGGCCAAGGACCGGGACAGGGGGCGGGTGGCTACACCTTC.

The V call is TRBV4-2, the J call TRBJ2-7; D perhaps matches TRBD1 (6 bases). From germline, CDR1 is LGHNA and CDR2 YNFKEQ. This CDR3 region has 14 residues. The ends were cut back, 1 base at V and 5 bases at J, with 12 bases in the middle. The CDR3 region is CASSQGQGLNEQYF. The CDR3 DNA reads TGTGCCAGCAGCCAAGGGCAGGGGTTGAACGAGCAGTACTTC.

The chain employs TRBV5-1 and TRBJ1-1; D is undetermined. The CDR3 consists of 16 residues. Germline CDR1 and CDR2: SGHRS and YFSETQ. V was trimmed by 4 bases and J by 10 bases, leaving 26 bases between them. CDR3: CASSEDIRFSATPAFF. The DNA for the CDR3 is TGCGCCAGCAGCGAAGACATCCGTTTTTCGGCCACTCCAGCTTTCTTT.

The V and J genes are TRBV28 and TRBJ1-3; D is undetermined. Per germline, CDR1 MDHEN and CDR2 SYDVKM. CDR3 length: 11 amino acids. CDR3 sequence (DNA): TGTTCTTCAGACTCTGGAAACACCATATATTTT. This codes for CSSDSGNTIYF.

The chain is built from TRBV29-1 and TRBJ1-5, with D tentatively TRBD1 (6 bases). This CDR3 spans 13 amino acids. The germline V gene has CDR1 SQVTM and CDR2 ANQGSEA. The V end was cut by 5 bases, the J end by 1 base, with 9 bases between. The chain's CDR3 is CSVQQGSNQPQHF. The CDR3 coding sequence is TGCAGCGTTCAGCAGGGGAGCAATCAGCCCCAGCATTTT.

V usage is TRBV4-2 and J usage is TRBJ2-3, with 10 bases that match TRBD2. V shed 2 bases and J 4 bases; nucleotides not matched to a gene: 6. This CDR3 has 16 amino acids. Germline CDR1 reads LGHNA; CDR2 reads YNFKEQ. The chain's CDR3 is CASSQLAGERADTQYF. The CDR3 nucleotides read TGTGCCAGCAGCCAACTAGCGGGAGAAAGGGCAGATACGCAGTATTTT.

A few counts support this clonotype. The chain combines TRBV5-1 with TRBJ2-7; 10 bases align to TRBD2. CDR3 length: 17 residues. Germline CDR1 is SGHRS and CDR2 is YFSETQ. The V gene end was trimmed by 4 bases and the J gene end by 7 bases; junction bases not matched to a gene: 17. The CDR3 is CASSLSTLGLALGEQYF. The CDR3 bases are TGCGCCAGCAGCCTTTCGACCTTGGGACTAGCGCTGGGGGAGCAGTACTTC.

At least ten counts were recorded for this clonotype. The J gene is TRBJ2-7, the V gene TRBV7-6; 7 bases agree with TRBD2. In germline, CDR1 is SGHVS, CDR2 FNYEAQ. This CDR3 contains 16 residues. The trim removed 2 bases at V and 2 bases at J, leaving 9 bases unmatched. The chain's CDR3 is CASSLSGTIAAYEQYF. DNA for the CDR3: TGTGCCAGCAGCTTAAGCGGGACTATAGCTGCCTACGAGCAGTACTTC.

This clonotype was counted only a few times. This chain joins TRBV20-1 and TRBJ2-3, with D maybe TRBD1 (5 bases). V was shortened by 3 bases and J by 7 bases, with 14 bases between the two germline ends. The CDR3 runs 13 residues. The germline gives CDR1 DFQATT, CDR2 SNEGSKA (reference sequence). DNA for the CDR3: TGCAGTGCTAGTATGGGCAGGGTTAATACGCAGTATTTT. Translation: CSASMGRVNTQYF.

This clonotype was observed a few times. The chain recombines TRBV20-1 with TRBJ2-1; D might be TRBD2 (6 bases). The germline gives CDR1 DFQATT, CDR2 SNEGSKA (reference sequence). V was trimmed by 6 bases and J by 0 bases, leaving 12 bases between them. The CDR3 spans 14 residues. CDR3 coding DNA: TGCAGTGCCAAATGGGGGGACTCCTACAATGAGCAGTTCTTC. It yields the protein CSAKWGDSYNEQFF.

The chain links TRBV20-1 to TRBJ2-3; tentatively, D is TRBD2 (7 bases). Trimming removed 0 bases at V and 2 bases at J, with 21 bases between. Germline CDR1 DFQATT, CDR2 SNEGSKA (reference sequence). The CDR3 covers 18 residues. CDR3 DNA sequence: TGCAGTGCTAGAGATTCGTGGGGCCACGGGGGGCTCACAGATACGCAGTATTTT. It encodes CSARDSWGHGGLTDTQYF.

This chain links TRBV29-1 with TRBJ1-2; 9 bases are a match to TRBD1. This CDR3 has 14 amino acids. CDR1 is SQVTM, CDR2 ANQGSEA, per germline. V shed 2 bases and J 7 bases; nucleotides not matched to a gene: 8. CDR3 loop: CSVEIGQGMRGYTF. CDR3 DNA: TGCAGCGTTGAAATAGGACAGGGGATGCGTGGCTACACCTTC.

A few counts support this clonotype. This chain joins TRBV2 and TRBJ2-2; a possible D gene is TRBD2 (6 bases). The CDR3 has 15 amino acids. The ends were cut back, 6 bases at V and 0 bases at J, with 11 bases in the middle. Per germline, CDR1 SNHLY and CDR2 FYNNEI. This chain's CDR3 is CASRRGRPNTGELFF. In DNA, the CDR3 is TGTGCCAGCAGGCGGGGACGTCCGAACACCGGGGAGCTGTTTTTT.

This clonotype showed up many times. The genes are TRBV14 and TRBJ1-1; D not certain. Trimming cost V 4 bases and J 3 bases, with 9 bases left between them. This CDR3 is 13 amino acids long. The germline gives CDR1 SGHDN, CDR2 FVKESK. The CDR3 bases are TGTGCCAGCAGCCTCATCGGGGACACTGAAGCTTTCTTT. This encodes CASSLIGDTEAFF.

J is TRBJ1-5 and V is TRBV7-2; no clear D. The V end was cut by 1 base, the J end by 1 base, with 8 bases between. CDR3 size: 15 residues. Germline assignment: CDR1 SGHTA and CDR2 FQGNSA. The CDR3 nucleotides read TGTGCCAGCAGCTTAGAGATGGCGAGCAATCAGCCCCAGCATTTT. It is translated as CASSLEMASNQPQHF.